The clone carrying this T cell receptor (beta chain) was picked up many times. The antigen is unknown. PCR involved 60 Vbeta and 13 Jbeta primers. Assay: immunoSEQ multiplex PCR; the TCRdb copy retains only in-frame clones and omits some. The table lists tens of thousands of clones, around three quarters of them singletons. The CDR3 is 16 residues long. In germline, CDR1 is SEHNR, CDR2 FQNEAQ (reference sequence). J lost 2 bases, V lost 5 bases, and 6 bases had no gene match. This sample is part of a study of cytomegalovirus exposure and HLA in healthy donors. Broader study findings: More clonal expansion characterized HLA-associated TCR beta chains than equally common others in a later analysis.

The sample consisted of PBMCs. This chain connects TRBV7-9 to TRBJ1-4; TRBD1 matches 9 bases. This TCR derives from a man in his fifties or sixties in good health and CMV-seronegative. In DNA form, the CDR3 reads TGTGCCAGCAGCCCGGGACAGGGAGGGACTAATGAAAAACTGTTTTTT. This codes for CASSPGQGGTNEKLFF.